The 10 T cell receptor beta chains in this list originate from one sample, sequenced in a study of shared clonotypes between healthy human individuals. The repertoire was sequenced with immunoSEQ multiplex PCR; TCRdb's copy has only in-frame clones and lacks some. In the table there are more than 2 million clones, 95% of which are singletons. What was sequenced was naive CD4+ T cells sorted from blood. Regarding subset: CD45RA+ positively selected. Receptors originate from a man between 18 and 29 years old in good health.

The chain is built from TRBV5-6 and TRBJ2-7; 10 positions match TRBD2. This CDR3 spans 14 amino acids. CDR1 is SGHDT and CDR2 is YYEEEE in the germline V gene. Trimming removed 5 bases from V and 4 bases from J; junction bases left unmatched: 6. CDR3: CASRSASGSYEQYF. Here the CDR3 DNA reads TGTGCCAGCAGGTCGGCTAGCGGGAGTTACGAGCAGTACTTC.

The J gene is TRBJ2-1, the V gene TRBV29-1, with TRBD1 identical over 9 bases. Germline V gene data show CDR1 as SQVTM and CDR2 as ANQGSEA. This CDR3 has 14 amino acids. V shed 4 bases and J 4 bases; nucleotides not matched to a gene: 5. CDR3 in DNA: TGCAGCGTTGTAGGGACAGGGAGTTACAATGAGCAGTTCTTC. This encodes CSVVGTGSYNEQFF.

The CDR3, as DNA: TGTGCCAGCAGTGTTGCGGGGGGCCGGTCTAGCACAGATACGCAGTATTTT. This sequence encodes CASSVAGGRSSTDTQYF. V gene TRBV25-1 combines with J gene TRBJ2-3; 8 nucleotides align to TRBD2. V shed 4 bases, J shed 0 bases, and the junction held 9 bases outside the gene matches. CDR1 is MGHDK and CDR2 is SYGVNS in the germline V gene. There are 17 residues in the CDR3.

The table lists this clone with a count of one. The chain carries TRBV5-4 and TRBJ2-1, with 12 positions matching TRBD2. Germline V gives CDR1 SGHNT, CDR2 YYREEE (reference sequence). With V trimmed by 2 bases and J by 10 bases, 4 bases remained unmatched. The CDR3 contains 14 residues. Here the CDR3 DNA reads TGTGCCAGCAGCTTACGACTAGCGGGAGCCGAGCAGTTCTTC. Its protein product is CASSLRLAGAEQFF.

This clone appeared once. The rearrangement uses TRBV7-2 and TRBJ1-3, with D tentatively TRBD1 (6 bases). V was trimmed by 1 base and J by 0 bases, leaving 10 bases between them. CDR1 SGHTA and CDR2 FQGNSA come from the germline V gene. There are 16 residues in the CDR3. The CDR3 here is CASSLGRGPSGNTIYF. The CDR3 DNA reads as TGTGCCAGCAGCTTAGGCAGGGGCCCCTCTGGAAACACCATATATTTT.

This chain uses TRBV27 with TRBJ2-7; a weak D match, TRBD2 (6 bases). V lost 8 bases, J lost 6 bases, and 14 bases lay in between. The CDR3 runs to 12 residues. Germline CDR1 MNHEY, CDR2 SMNVEV (reference sequence). The CDR3 loop is CASGRGLGEQYF. The CDR3 nucleotides read TGTGCCAGCGGCCGGGGACTCGGCGAGCAGTACTTC.

This clone was counted a single time. The V and J genes are TRBV4-2 and TRBJ1-2; weak D call: TRBD1 (5 bases). CDR1 and CDR2 (germline): LGHNA, YNFKEQ. Trimming took off 7 bases at V and 4 bases at J, with 16 bases between the two ends. The CDR3 is 14 residues long. The DNA for the CDR3 is TGTGCCAGCACCCCGGGGCCCGTCGCCTATGGCTACACCTTC. Its protein is CASTPGPVAYGYTF.

This clone occurred once. V usage is TRBV11-2 and J usage is TRBJ1-2; D is undetermined. Germline loops: CDR1 SGHAT, CDR2 FQNNGV. This CDR3 is built from 12 residues. Between the trimmed V and J ends, which lost 0 bases and 14 bases, there was a span of 13 bases. CDR3 in amino acids: CASSLDGRSGTF. The CDR3 DNA reads TGTGCCAGCAGCTTAGATGGCCGCAGTGGGACCTTC.

This clone appeared a single time. CDR3 nucleotides: TGTGCCAGCAGTCCCAGCGGGGGCCGCACAGATACGCAGTATTTT. Amino acid sequence: CASSPSGGRTDTQYF. The rearrangement joins TRBV25-1 to TRBJ2-3; 8 bases are a match to TRBD2. J was trimmed by 1 base and V by 5 bases; bases with no gene match: 5. CDR1 is MGHDK and CDR2 is SYGVNS in the germline V gene. The CDR3 has 15 residues. Full variable domain (outside the CDR3, taken from reference TRBV25-1 and TRBJ2-3): EADIYQTPRYLVIGTGKKITLECSQTMGHDKMYWYQQDPGMELHLIHYSYGVNSTEKGDLSSESTVSRIRTEHFPLTLESARPSHTSQYLCASSPSGGRTDTQYFGPGTRLTVL.

Comments on this clone: Other DNA sequences in this sample translate to the same CDR3. The gene calls are TRBV7-2 and TRBJ2-3; no firm D call. Germline CDR1 is SGHTA and CDR2 is FQGNSA. Trimming cost V 2 bases and J 2 bases, with 8 bases left between them. This CDR3 has 14 residues. The CDR3 protein is CASSLRRPTDTQYF. CDR3 nucleotides: TGTGCCAGCAGCTTACGCAGGCCCACAGATACGCAGTATTTT.